A single sample is the source of the 23 T cell receptor beta chains below, sequenced in a study of T cell responses to AZD1222 COVID-19 vaccine (dated by TCRdb to about 2021). The label giving this sample's time point can be read as: baseline before first vaccination. The library was built by means of the immunoSEQ multiplex PCR assay. TCRdb obtained this table from immuneACCESS and retained in-frame rearrangements with V and J assigned. These tables miss some clones; where compared with another copy, unresolved V genes account for less than half of the shortfall, and the remainder is unexplained. Counted in this sample were around 140,000 clones; roughly 90% of them appeared once. The ten largest clones add up to 2.5% to 3.5% of the sample. This specimen consisted of peripheral blood, obtained on day 0 of AZD1222 vaccination. These receptors were obtained from an adult in good health.

This clone appeared once. The chain carries TRBV6-2 or TRBV6-3 and TRBJ2-7; 12 nucleotides line up with TRBD2. CDR3 length: 17 amino acids. With 6 bases clipped from V and 0 bases from J, the junction kept 9 bases outside the gene matches. The germline V gene has CDR1 MNHEY and CDR2 SVGEGT. The CDR3 spells CASSLLAGGPFSYEQYF. Written as DNA, the CDR3 is TGTGCCAGCAGCCTACTAGCGGGAGGCCCCTTCTCCTACGAGCAGTACTTC.

This clone turned up a few times. V gene TRBV2 combines with J gene TRBJ2-7, with a possible D match to TRBD2 (5 bases). Germline lookup yields CDR1 SNHLY and CDR2 FYNNEI. V was clipped by 6 bases and J by 3 bases, with 18 bases between them. There are 15 residues in the CDR3. CDR3 residues: CASSPEVWVNYEQYF. CDR3 nucleotides: TGTGCCAGCAGCCCGGAGGTCTGGGTGAACTACGAGCAGTACTTC. The full variable domain, with the rest looked up from reference TRBV2 and TRBJ2-7, is EPEVTQTPSHQVTQMGQEVILRCVPISNHLYFYWYRQILGQKVEFLVSFYNNEISEKSEIFDDQFSVERPDGSNFTLKIRSTKLEDSAMYFCASSPEVWVNYEQYFGPGTRLTVT.

The rearrangement links TRBV27 to TRBJ2-7, with D maybe TRBD2 (5 bases). Germline CDR1 MNHEY, CDR2 SMNVEV (reference sequence). Trimming removed 6 bases from V and 3 bases from J, with 12 bases in between. The CDR3 extends over 13 amino acids. This chain's CDR3 is CASSPGGLYEQYF. The CDR3 DNA is TGTGCCAGCAGCCCCGGCGGGCTCTACGAGCAGTACTTC.

The gene calls are TRBV5-8 and TRBJ2-2, with D perhaps matching TRBD1 (5 bases). Trimming cost V 6 bases and J 1 base, with 10 bases left between them. This CDR3 comprises 14 residues. Germline V gives CDR1 SGHTS, CDR2 YDEGEE. DNA of the CDR3: TGTGCCAGCACCTCCGGACAGAACACCGGGGAGCTGTTTTTT. It specifies CASTSGQNTGELFF.

V gene TRBV6-5 combines with J gene TRBJ2-1; 10 nucleotides line up with TRBD2. Germline CDR1 is MNHEY and CDR2 is SVGAGI. V gave up 8 bases and J gave up 8 bases; unmatched junction bases: 9. This CDR3 spans 14 amino acids. The DNA of the CDR3 is TGTGCCAGCCTGCCTAGCGGGAGTTGGTATGAGCAGTTCTTC. Its translation: CASLPSGSWYEQFF.

The V and J genes are TRBV5-1 and TRBJ2-5; possible D gene TRBD2, 6 bases. The V end lost 4 bases, the J end lost 2 bases, and 12 bases lay between the germline ends. In germline, CDR1 is SGHRS, CDR2 YFSETQ. CDR3 length: 14 amino acids. In nucleotides, the CDR3 is TGCGCCAGCAGCGGGCCGACTAGACAAGAGACCCAGTACTTC. Its translation is CASSGPTRQETQYF. Combining the CDR3 with reference TRBV5-1 and TRBJ2-5 gives the whole variable domain KAGVTQTPRYLIKTRGQQVTLSCSPISGHRSVSWYQQTPGQGLQFLFEYFSETQRNKGNFPGRFSGRQFSNSRSEMNVSTLELGDSALYLCASSGPTRQETQYFGPGTRLLVL.

This chain joins TRBV15 and TRBJ1-1, with D unclear. V lost 0 bases, J lost 11 bases, and 13 bases lay in between. This CDR3 has 13 residues. The germline CDR1 and CDR2 sequences are LNHNV and YYDKDF (reference sequence). The CDR3 nucleotides are TGTGCCACCAGCAGAGATCTCTTATCGGACGCTTTCTTT. Its translation is CATSRDLLSDAFF.

The chain has TRBV7-2 and TRBJ1-1; D is undetermined. The germline V gene has CDR1 SGHTA and CDR2 FQGNSA. V lost 5 bases, J lost 6 bases, and 16 bases lay in between. CDR3 length: 14 residues. The CDR3 sequence is CASSPRQRTPEAFF. The CDR3, as DNA: TGTGCCAGCAGCCCGAGGCAAAGGACGCCTGAAGCTTTCTTT.

V usage is TRBV3-1 (or the pseudogene TRBV3-2) and J usage is TRBJ1-4; 11 bases fit TRBD1. Germline V CDR1 and CDR2: LGHDT, YNNKEL (reference sequence). The CDR3 extends over 17 amino acids. Germline trimming cut 5 bases from V and 2 bases from J; bases unmatched to any gene: 7. Here the CDR3 reads CASSARDRGLTNEKLFF. CDR3 DNA: TGTGCCAGCAGCGCCCGGGACAGGGGGTTGACTAATGAAAAACTGTTTTTT.

The V and J genes are TRBV5-4 and TRBJ1-1; 9 bases are shared with TRBD1. Germline CDR1 reads SGHNT; CDR2 reads YYREEE (reference sequence). The CDR3 runs 15 residues. J lost 10 bases, V lost 0 bases, and 10 bases had no gene match. CDR3 loop: CASSLAGLDRGIAFF. In DNA, the CDR3 is TGTGCCAGCAGCTTGGCGGGTCTGGACAGGGGAATAGCTTTCTTT.

This chain connects TRBV6-6 to TRBJ1-6; 9 bases are a match to TRBD1. J was trimmed by 5 bases and V by 2 bases; bases with no gene match: 4. The CDR3 totals 16 residues. CDR1 MNHNY and CDR2 SVGAGI come from the germline V gene (reference sequence). CDR3: CASSYLGQGNNSPLHF. DNA for the CDR3: TGTGCCAGCAGTTACCTAGGACAGGGGAATAATTCACCCCTCCACTTT.

Only a few counts were recorded for this clone. The CDR3 DNA reads as TGTGCCAGCAGCCCTCTTAGGAGCGGCTACACCTTC. Its translation: CASSPLRSGYTF. The chain combines TRBV7-9 with TRBJ1-2; D is undetermined. Germline V gene data show CDR1 as SEHNR and CDR2 as FQNEAQ (reference sequence). Trimming left V 5 bases short and J 8 bases short, with 12 bases between. This CDR3 is built from 12 residues.

The chain couples TRBV18 to TRBJ1-2, with D perhaps TRBD1 (6 bases). The V gene lost 3 bases and the J gene lost 7 bases, with 15 bases spanning the gap. The germline V gene has CDR1 KGHSH and CDR2 LQKENI. The CDR3 contains 14 residues. CDR3 in amino acids: CASSPERGAAGYTF. In nucleotides, the CDR3 is TGTGCCAGCTCACCCGAGAGGGGGGCGGCTGGCTACACCTTC.

CDR3 sequence (DNA): TGTGCCAGCAGTCGCCGGGGACAACCCTCCTACGAGCAGTACTTC. Translating it yields CASSRRGQPSYEQYF. V and J are TRBV6-2 or TRBV6-3 and TRBJ2-7; weak D call: TRBD1 (6 bases). The CDR3 is made up of 15 amino acids. From germline, CDR1 is MNHEY and CDR2 SVGEGT. V was cut by 5 bases and J by 0 bases, with 14 bases left in between.

The chain couples TRBV16 to TRBJ2-7; 7 bases fit TRBD1. CDR1 is KGHSY and CDR2 is FQNENV in the germline V gene. The CDR3 runs to 14 residues. Trimming at V came to 6 bases and at J to 3 bases, leaving 8 bases not matched to a gene. CDR3 amino acids: CASSRQGTYYEQYF. CDR3 coding DNA: TGTGCCAGCAGTCGACAGGGAACCTACTACGAGCAGTACTTC.

This sequence joins TRBV9 and TRBJ2-1; TRBD2 might be the D (7 bases). Germline V gene lookup returns CDR1 SGDLS and CDR2 YYNGEE. The CDR3 contains 16 residues. The ends were cut back, 1 base at V and 5 bases at J, with 16 bases in the middle. In DNA form, the CDR3 reads TGTGCCAGCAGCGTATACGGGGGGCCCCCAAACAATGAGCAGTTCTTC. Its translation: CASSVYGGPPNNEQFF.

This chain connects TRBV13 to TRBJ2-3; 7 nucleotides match TRBD1. The CDR3 loop spans 15 amino acids. Trimming cost V 5 bases and J 1 base; bases outside gene matches: 6. The germline V gene has CDR1 PRHDT and CDR2 FYEKMQ (reference sequence). CDR3 in amino acids: CASSTHRGRTDTQYF. The CDR3 DNA follows: TGTGCCAGCAGCACTCACAGGGGTCGCACAGATACGCAGTATTTT.

This clone showed up just once. The J gene is TRBJ2-5, the V gene TRBV28, with D perhaps TRBD2 (6 bases). The CDR3 runs to 16 residues. CDR1 is MDHEN, CDR2 SYDVKM, per germline. V lost 5 bases to trimming and J lost 5 bases, with 21 bases between them. The CDR3 DNA reads TGTGCCAGCAGTCGAGGAGGGAGGACACCCTGGGAGACCCAGTACTTC. Its protein is CASSRGGRTPWETQYF.

V is TRBV13 and J is TRBJ1-6; D possibly corresponds to TRBD1 (5 bases). The CDR3 is 17 amino acids. Trimming removed 5 bases from V and 6 bases from J, with 20 bases in between. Germline lookup yields CDR1 PRHDT and CDR2 FYEKMQ (reference sequence). CDR3 region: CASSTREEEGFNSPLHF. The CDR3 DNA sequence: TGTGCCAGCAGCACCAGGGAGGAGGAGGGATTTAATTCACCCCTCCACTTT.

This chain uses TRBV5-1 with TRBJ1-6, with a weak D call TRBD1 (5 bases). Germline V lookup: CDR1 SGHRS, CDR2 YFSETQ. Trimming stripped 6 bases from V and 6 bases from J, with 19 bases between. The CDR3 covers 16 residues. DNA of the CDR3: TGCGCCAGCACCCTGGATGGGGGACGGAGTAATTCACCCCTCCACTTT. It encodes CASTLDGGRSNSPLHF.

The chain couples TRBV7-9 to TRBJ1-1; the D is unclear. The CDR3 has 13 amino acids. V lost 5 bases, J lost 6 bases, and 13 bases lay in between. Germline CDR1 reads SEHNR; CDR2 reads FQNEAQ (reference sequence). In DNA, the CDR3 is TGTGCCAGCAGCGGTTCTGCGTGGGCTGAAGCTTTCTTT. Its translation: CASSGSAWAEAFF.

The CDR3 is CASSTDRELYEQYF. The CDR3 nucleotides are TGTGCCAGCAGCACCGACAGGGAGTTATATGAGCAGTACTTC. The chain joins TRBV7-9 to TRBJ2-7, with 7 bases lining up with TRBD1. J was trimmed by 7 bases and V by 5 bases; bases with no gene match: 11. This CDR3 is built from 14 residues. Germline assignment: CDR1 SEHNR and CDR2 FQNEAQ (reference sequence).

This rearrangement joins TRBV2 to TRBJ2-3, with D possibly matching TRBD2 (6 bases). This CDR3 region has 14 residues. Trimming pared 6 bases from V and 5 bases from J, leaving 15 bases between. Germline lookup yields CDR1 SNHLY and CDR2 FYNNEI. The CDR3, as DNA: TGTGCCAGCAGACTCAGCGGGTGGGGAGATACGCAGTATTTT. It translates to CASRLSGWGDTQYF.